The sample holds one count of the clone carrying this T cell receptor (beta chain). Germline V gene lookup returns CDR1 LNHNV and CDR2 YYDKDF (reference sequence). Trimming removed 0 bases from V and 5 bases from J; junction bases left unmatched: 6. The CDR3 length is 15 residues. The data derive from a study of cytomegalovirus exposure and HLA in healthy donors. The PCR was carried out with 60 Vbeta primers and 13 Jbeta primers. Measured with immunoSEQ multiplex PCR; TCRdb has only the in-frame clones, and not every one. The repertoire holds approximately 140,000 clones, with roughly 80% as singletons.

Sequenced input: PBMCs. The J gene is TRBJ2-5, the V gene TRBV15; 7 bases line up with TRBD1. The origin of this receptor is a man aged 35 to 55 in good health and CMV-seronegative. CDR3 sequence: CATSRDKGGRETQYF. The CDR3 bases are TGTGCCACCAGCAGAGATAAAGGGGGCAGGGAGACCCAGTACTTC. Looking up the rest from reference TRBV15 and TRBJ2-5 gives the full variable domain: DAMVIQNPRYQVTQFGKPVTLSCSQTLNHNVMYWYQQKSSQAPKLLFHYYDKDFNNEADTPDNFQSRRPNTSFCFLDIRSPGLGDTAMYLCATSRDKGGRETQYFGPGTRLLVL.